This passage covers 24 T cell receptor beta chains from one sample sequenced in a study of blood T cell repertoires in COVID-19. Repertoires were generated with immunoSEQ multiplex PCR, while TCRdb's copy carries only in-frame clones and drops some. Of approximately 120,000 clones in the sample, almost 80% were seen once. The sequencing sample was made of peripheral blood. Receptors were obtained from a human donor in a cohort sampled during active COVID-19.

This clone was recorded a few times. In nucleotides, the CDR3 is TGTGCCAGCAGCAACGTGGGGGGGAAACTGTTTTTT. Residues: CASSNVGGKLFF. The rearrangement uses TRBV7-2 and TRBJ1-4, with D maybe TRBD1 (5 bases). The V gene's germline CDR1 is SGHTA and CDR2 FQGNSA. Trimming took 5 bases from V and 11 from J, leaving 12 bases between them. The length of the CDR3 is 12 residues. Drawing the rest from reference TRBV7-2 and TRBJ1-4, the complete variable domain is GAGVSQSPSNKVTEKGKDVELRCDPISGHTALYWYRQSLGQGLEFLIYFQGNSAPDKSGLPSDRFSAERTGGSVSTLTIQRTQQEDSAVYLCASSNVGGKLFFGSGTQLSVL.

The sample holds a few counts of this clone. The junction differs from germline at one of its ends, possibly a read error. The chain carries TRBV28 and TRBJ2-3; perhaps TRBD2 as D (6 bases). Germline V lookup: CDR1 MDHEN, CDR2 SYDVKM. The CDR3 runs 13 residues. The CDR3 loop is CASSSSVVDYIFF. For the CDR3, the DNA is TGTGCCAGCAGCTCTTCGGTGGTGGACTACATATTTTTT.

This chain connects TRBV7-9 to TRBJ2-7; 9 bases are shared with TRBD2. CDR1 and CDR2 from the germline V gene are SEHNR and FQNEAQ (reference sequence). Trimming removed 10 bases from V and 2 bases from J; junction bases left unmatched: 9. CDR3 length equals 14 residues. CDR3 bases: TGTGCCACTTTGAGCGGGGGGCCCACCTACGAGCAGTACTTC. Protein: CATLSGGPTYEQYF.

V gene TRBV7-2 combines with J gene TRBJ1-2; 7 nucleotides match TRBD1. V dropped 5 bases and J dropped 1; count of bases not matched to a gene: 4. The CDR3 extends over 14 amino acids. CDR1 is SGHTA and CDR2 is FQGNSA in the germline V gene. The CDR3 bases are TGTGCCAGCAGCCTCCGACAGGGTAACTATGGCTACACCTTC. Its protein product is CASSLRQGNYGYTF.

This chain uses TRBV28 with TRBJ1-2; no reliable D call. Germline V gene data show CDR1 as MDHEN and CDR2 as SYDVKM. Deletions cut 7 bases from V and 0 bases from J, with 3 bases between. The CDR3 runs to 11 residues. CDR3 sequence: CASIANYGYTF. CDR3 bases: TGTGCCAGCATAGCTAACTATGGCTACACCTTC.

The chain joins TRBV24-1 to TRBJ2-1; unclear D gene. This CDR3 has 16 residues. Germline values: CDR1 KGHDR, CDR2 SFDVKD. Deletions cut 3 bases from V and 6 bases from J, with 17 bases between. DNA for the CDR3: TGTGCCACCAGTGATCCTGACTTGTACCCCTCCAATGAGCAGTTCTTC. This gives the protein CATSDPDLYPSNEQFF.

The chain combines TRBV20-1 with TRBJ2-1; D perhaps matches TRBD2 (6 bases). V dropped 3 bases and J dropped 12 bases, with 6 bases sitting between them. This CDR3 has 9 amino acids. CDR1 is DFQATT and CDR2 is SNEGSKA in the germline V gene (reference sequence). The CDR3 DNA follows: TGCAGTGCTAGGGGGGGGCAGTTCTTC. It translates to CSARGGQFF.

The rearrangement uses TRBV5-4 and TRBJ2-5; D ambiguous. V was cut by 3 bases and J by 5 bases, with 11 bases left in between. The germline CDR1 and CDR2 sequences are SGHNT and YYREEE (reference sequence). The CDR3 has 13 residues. CDR3 in DNA: TGTGCCAGCAGCTGGGCGATACGGGAGACCCAGTACTTC. Its protein is CASSWAIRETQYF. The full variable domain, completed using reference TRBV5-4 and TRBJ2-5, is ETGVTQSPTHLIKTRGQQVTLRCSSQSGHNTVSWYQQALGQGPQFIFQYYREEENGRGNFPPRFSGLQFPNYSSELNVNALELDDSALYLCASSWAIRETQYFGPGTRLLVL.

CDR3 bases: TGTGCCAGCAGCCAGCGGGGGGCCGACACAGATACGCAGTATTTT. Residues: CASSQRGADTDTQYF. The V and J genes are TRBV11-1 and TRBJ2-3; 9 nucleotides agree with TRBD2. V gave up 5 bases and J gave up 2 bases; unmatched junction bases: 5. This CDR3 region has 15 residues. CDR1 is SGHAT, CDR2 FQDESV, per germline (reference sequence).

This chain connects TRBV29-1 to TRBJ1-1; 11 positions match TRBD1. In germline, CDR1 is SQVTM, CDR2 ANQGSEA. V was clipped by 4 bases and J by 3 bases; unmatched bases: 4. The CDR3 covers 14 residues. The CDR3 protein is CSVGTGGTDTEAFF. For the CDR3, the DNA is TGCAGCGTTGGGACAGGGGGCACCGACACTGAAGCTTTCTTT.

V is TRBV29-1 and J is TRBJ2-3; the match to TRBD2 covers 11 bases. Germline V gene sequence: CDR1 SQVTM, CDR2 ANQGSEA. The ends lost 7 bases at V and 6 bases at J; junction bases unmatched: 9. The CDR3 runs 14 residues. The CDR3 region is CSATGTSGHDTQYF. The CDR3 nucleotides read TGCAGCGCCACCGGGACTAGCGGACACGATACGCAGTATTTT.

The count of this clone is one. This rearrangement joins TRBV24-1 to TRBJ2-1; no definite D call. The CDR3 loop spans 13 amino acids. Trimming stripped 4 bases from V and 8 bases from J, with 11 bases between. The germline V gene encodes CDR1 KGHDR and CDR2 SFDVKD. DNA of the CDR3: TGTGCCACCAGTGACGACAAAAGTCATGAGCAGTTCTTC. Residues: CATSDDKSHEQFF.

The chain joins TRBV6-5 to TRBJ2-1, with 12 bases fitting TRBD2. The V segment lost 0 bases and the J segment 10 bases; nucleotides outside the gene matches: 1. The germline V gene has CDR1 MNHEY and CDR2 SVGAGI. This CDR3 is 14 amino acids long. The CDR3 region has the DNA TGTGCCAGCAGTTACTCGCTAGCGGGGGGGGAGCAGTTCTTC. Residues: CASSYSLAGGEQFF.

To note about this clone: This sample includes further DNA sequences coding for the same CDR3. The chain has TRBV9 and TRBJ1-1, with no clear D. CDR3 length: 13 residues. Deletions cut 0 bases from V and 1 base from J, with 4 bases between. Per germline, CDR1 SGDLS and CDR2 YYNGEE. The CDR3 protein is CASSVEQNTEAFF. CDR3 nucleotide sequence: TGTGCCAGCAGCGTAGAGCAGAACACTGAAGCTTTCTTT.

This clone was counted only a few times. The V and J genes are TRBV7-2 and TRBJ2-3, with 8 bases fitting TRBD2. CDR3 length equals 14 residues. CDR1 SGHTA and CDR2 FQGNSA come from the germline V gene. V was clipped by 8 bases and J by 0 bases; unmatched bases: 4. As DNA, the CDR3 is TGTGCCAGCGGCTCGGGAGGGAGCACAGATACGCAGTATTTT. It encodes CASGSGGSTDTQYF.

The chain recombines TRBV7-8 with TRBJ1-3; D ambiguous. V was pared by 1 base and J by 9 bases, with 13 bases between. The CDR3 has 14 residues. Germline V gene data show CDR1 as SGHVS and CDR2 as FQNEAQ. The CDR3 sequence is CASSLGPAGGTIYF. The CDR3 bases are TGTGCCAGCAGCTTAGGCCCCGCCGGAGGCACCATATATTTT.

The rearrangement joins TRBV6-2 or TRBV6-3 to TRBJ1-2; 7 positions match TRBD1. Germline V gene sequence: CDR1 MNHEY, CDR2 SVGEGT. After removal of 6 bases from V and 13 bases from J, the junction contained 14 bases not matched to a gene. There are 13 residues in the CDR3. This CDR3 reads CASSVGTVLRLTF. For the CDR3, the DNA is TGTGCCAGCAGCGTCGGGACAGTTCTTCGGCTCACCTTC.

The chain employs TRBV6-5 and TRBJ1-1; 8 bases are a match to TRBD1. The CDR3 has 15 amino acids. In germline, CDR1 is MNHEY, CDR2 SVGAGI. With V trimmed by 8 bases and J by 1 base, 9 bases remained unmatched. For the CDR3, the DNA is TGTGCCAGCCGGCCCCCAGGGGGCAGGAACACTGAAGCTTTCTTT. Its protein is CASRPPGGRNTEAFF.

The chain uses TRBV9 and TRBJ2-5; 9 nucleotides align to TRBD1. Per germline, CDR1 SGDLS and CDR2 YYNGEE. The CDR3 extends over 16 amino acids. J was trimmed by 5 bases and V by 3 bases; bases with no gene match: 11. CDR3 protein: CASSARDRAPPETQYF. CDR3 in DNA: TGTGCCAGCAGCGCCCGGGACAGGGCCCCTCCGGAGACCCAGTACTTC.

This chain joins TRBV5-6 and TRBJ2-1, with 7 bases identical to TRBD1. V lost 0 bases to trimming and J lost 7 bases; unmatched junction nucleotides: 7. This CDR3 comprises 15 residues. In germline, CDR1 is SGHDT, CDR2 YYEEEE. The CDR3 region is CASSLVGGGNNEQFF. Written as DNA, the CDR3 is TGTGCCAGCAGCTTGGTAGGGGGCGGCAATAATGAGCAGTTCTTC.

The CDR3 DNA is TGTGCCAGCAGCTTACGCGGATACAATGAGCAGTTCTTC. The encoded protein is CASSLRGYNEQFF. This chain connects TRBV11-3 to TRBJ2-1; D is uncertain. Germline values: CDR1 SGHNT, CDR2 YENEEA. V gave up 2 bases and J gave up 4 bases, with 6 bases separating them. The CDR3 is 13 amino acids.

This chain connects TRBV9 to TRBJ2-7; possible D gene TRBD1, 6 bases. This CDR3 is built from 16 residues. With 4 bases removed from V and 0 bases from J, the gap between germline ends came to 17 bases. Germline loops: CDR1 SGDLS, CDR2 YYNGEE. CDR3 DNA sequence: TGTGCCAGCAGCCCCGGGCAGGGGATAGTCTCCTACGAGCAGTACTTC. It is translated as CASSPGQGIVSYEQYF.

This clone has more than one count but fewer than ten. The chain's CDR3 is CATSRDLAGMTFF. For the CDR3, the DNA is TGTGCCACCAGCAGAGATCTGGCAGGGATGACTTTCTTT. V and J are TRBV15 and TRBJ1-1; perhaps TRBD1 as D (5 bases). This CDR3 has 13 amino acids. Germline V gene sequence: CDR1 LNHNV, CDR2 YYDKDF (reference sequence). With 0 bases removed from V and 12 bases from J, the gap between germline ends came to 14 bases.

This clone appeared a few times. The V gene is TRBV3-1 (or the pseudogene TRBV3-2), the J gene TRBJ2-1, with D perhaps matching TRBD1 (6 bases). The CDR3 is made up of 15 amino acids. Germline assignment: CDR1 LGHDT and CDR2 YNNKEL (reference sequence). The V end was cut by 0 bases, the J end by 5 bases, with 11 bases between. In DNA form, the CDR3 reads TGTGCCAGCAGCCAAGATTTTGGACAGCACAATGAGCAGTTCTTC. It specifies CASSQDFGQHNEQFF.